This T cell receptor (beta chain) is drawn from a study of CD8+ T cells in alopecia areata. Whole-study context: Oral tofacitinib (5 to 10 mg twice daily) was administered to treated patients.

From alopecia areata patients, lesional scalp punch biopsies and peripheral blood were collected. Sequencing templates came from extracted RNA that was reverse transcribed into cDNA. The protocol was immunoSEQ multiplex PCR, while the TCRdb copy is restricted to in-frame clones and leaves out a portion. This sample has some 180,000 clones, with 63% found just once. The sequencing here drew on CD4+ T cells sorted from blood, taken at week 0. This TCR was sampled from a human donor with alopecia areata.

The CDR3 bases are TGTGCCAGCAGTGTCGAGGTAGTGGAGACCCAGTACTTC. This encodes CASSVEVVETQYF. The J gene is TRBJ2-5, the V gene TRBV2; D uncertain. Germline loops: CDR1 SNHLY, CDR2 FYNNEI. The CDR3 extends over 13 amino acids. Deletions cut 4 bases from V and 5 bases from J, with 11 bases between.